This T cell receptor beta chain was documented in a study of shared clonotypes between healthy human individuals. The V segment lost 1 base and the J segment 5 bases; nucleotides outside the gene matches: 3. CDR1 and CDR2 (germline): PRHDT, FYEKMQ (reference sequence). CDR3 size: 14 residues. This table comes from immunoSEQ multiplex PCR, and its TCRdb copy is limited to in-frame clones, with some not included. This table holds around 500,000 clones, roughly 77% found once. Material: PBMCs. The chain has TRBV13 and TRBJ2-5; 8 bases match TRBD2. This TCR derives from a middle-aged woman in good health. Some clones in this sample may be carry-over from other donors' samples. For the CDR3, the DNA is TGTGCCAGCAGCTTAGAACCGGGGGGGGAGACCCAGTACTTC. It translates to CASSLEPGGETQYF. Using reference TRBV13 and TRBJ2-5 for the parts outside the CDR3, the full variable domain is AAGVIQSPRHLIKEKRETATLKCYPIPRHDTVYWYQQGPGQDPQFLISFYEKMQSDKGSIPDRFSAQQFSDYHSELNMSSLELGDSALYFCASSLEPGGETQYFGPGTRLLVL.